This T cell receptor beta chain originates from a study of long-term antiretroviral therapy in people with HIV. Study-wide results and caveats: In HIV, the repertoires covered a tighter span of CDR3 lengths than in controls.

A word on this clone: Its antigen is not identified.

There was at least one pre-ART PBMC sample for each donor, plus at least two post-ART PBMC samples. Every HIV-positive participant received treatment in the United States. The CDR3 is 13 residues long. Germline values: CDR1 MDHEN, CDR2 SYDVKM. The junction had 7 bases not matched to a gene; V was cut back by 10 bases and J by 4 bases. Researchers report immunoSEQ v3.0 was run at survey level. Libraries were prepared by immunoSEQ multiplex PCR; TCRdb keeps only in-frame clonotypes and omits some of them. In the table there are over 30,000 clones, about 80% of which are singletons. The J gene is TRBJ2-1, the V gene TRBV28, with 7 positions matching TRBD2. Source: unsorted PBMCs, taken 0.6 years after starting antiretroviral therapy. This TCR derives from a man aged 18 to 29 with HIV. The CDR3 region is CATRRGGYNEQFF. The DNA for the CDR3 is TGTGCCACACGGAGGGGAGGGTACAATGAGCAGTTCTTC.